This is a list of T cell receptor beta chains from one sample in a study of memory CD4+ T cells and cytomegalovirus serostatus. Sequencing was performed with immunoSEQ multiplex PCR; in TCRdb, only in-frame clones are kept and a portion is missing. This sample yields 50,000 or so clones, of which about 80% are seen a single time; approximately 1.5% belongs to the top ten. What was sequenced was memory CD4+ T cells from blood. Receptors were obtained from an adult in good health and CMV-seropositive. CDR3s include the opening cysteine and the closing phenylalanine or tryptophan. A D gene is named only where the DNA matches it firmly. Part of the rows lack a size; the others show once, few, many or a class for expanded clones.

j_gene | v_gene | abundance | d_gene | CDR3nt | CDR3aa
TRBJ2-5 | TRBV2 | NA | NA | TGTGCCAGCAGTATAGCTGAGACCCAGTACTTC | CASSIAETQYF
TRBJ1-1 | TRBV11-2 | NA | NA | TGTGCCAGCAGCTTAGTTGGGGGGAACACTGAAGCTTTCTTT | CASSLVGGNTEAFF
TRBJ2-6 | TRBV21-1 | NA | NA | TGTGCCAGCAGCAAACAACGCGGAGTGCCTCACTCTGGGGCCAACGTCCTGACTTTC | CASSKQRGVPHSGANVLTF
TRBJ1-2 | TRBV30 | NA | NA | TGTGCCTGGAACCACCCAACAGGGAGATATGGCTACACCTTC | CAWNHPTGRYGYTF
TRBJ1-5 | TRBV19 | NA | NA | TGTGCCAGTAGACTAGGGGGTCAGCCCCAGCATTTT | CASRLGGQPQHF
TRBJ1-6 | TRBV7-3 | NA | TRBD1 | TGTGCCAGCAGCTCGGGACAGGGGAATTCACCCCTCCACTTT | CASSSGQGNSPLHF
TRBJ2-5 | TRBV11-1 | NA | NA | TGTGCCAGCAGCTTCGGGGAGACCCAGTACTTC | CASSFGETQYF
TRBJ2-6 | TRBV7-9 | NA | NA | TGTGCCAGCAGCTTCGAGATACTGCTCTCTGGGGCCAACGTCCTGACTTTC | CASSFEILLSGANVLTF
TRBJ2-1 | TRBV9 | NA | NA | TGTGCCAGCAGCGTAGAGGGTTACAATGAGCAGTTCTTC | CASSVEGYNEQFF
TRBJ2-1 | TRBV20-1 | NA | NA | TGCAGCTTTGGGGGGATAGTGGAGCAGTTCTTC | CSFGGIVEQFF
TRBJ1-2 | TRBV11-3 | NA | NA | TGTGCCAGCAGCTTAGATAATCGGGATGGCTACACCTTC | CASSLDNRDGYTF
TRBJ2-1 | TRBV7-8 | NA | TRBD2 | TGTGCCAGCAGCTTAGGAGGGACTAGCGGTAATGAGCAGTTCTTC | CASSLGGTSGNEQFF
TRBJ1-2 | TRBV2 | few | NA | TGTGCCAGCAGTGAACTGGGGAACTATGGCTACACCTTC | CASSELGNYGYTF
TRBJ2-3 | TRBV10-3 | NA | TRBD2 | TGTGCCATCAGGCTAGCGGGTGGCACAGATACGCAGTATTTT | CAIRLAGGTDTQYF